What follows are 26 T cell receptor beta chains derived from one specimen sequenced in a study of cytomegalovirus exposure and HLA in healthy donors. The PCR used 60 Vbeta and 13 Jbeta primers. Clones were read by immunoSEQ multiplex PCR, and TCRdb kept only the in-frame ones, dropping some. The profile shows about 160,000 clones, approximately 67% of them singletons. The sequencing input was PBMCs. The receptor source for this set is a woman between 18 and 30 years old in good health and CMV-seropositive.

In this sample, this clone turned up a few times. The rearrangement joins TRBV7-9 to TRBJ1-1, with 8 bases fitting TRBD1. CDR1 is SEHNR, CDR2 FQNEAQ, per germline (reference sequence). The length of the CDR3 is 16 residues. V lost 1 base and J lost 1; bases outside the gene matches: 5. In DNA form, the CDR3 reads TGTGCCAGCAGCTTAGACACAGGACAGGGGAACACTGAAGCTTTCTTT. Its protein is CASSLDTGQGNTEAFF.

The V call is TRBV5-1, the J call TRBJ1-1, with D possibly matching TRBD1 (5 bases). Trimming removed 5 bases at V and 1 base at J, with 15 bases between. The CDR3 is 15 amino acids. CDR1 SGHRS and CDR2 YFSETQ come from the germline V gene. CDR3 nucleotides: TGCGCCAGCAGAGATCAAGACAGCCCGAACACTGAAGCTTTCTTT. Amino acid sequence: CASRDQDSPNTEAFF.

This chain joins TRBV5-1 and TRBJ2-5; maybe TRBD2 (5 bases). The CDR3 extends over 11 amino acids. Germline V CDR1 and CDR2: SGHRS, YFSETQ. Trimming removed 4 bases at V and 5 bases at J, with 6 bases between. For the CDR3, the DNA is TGCGCCAGCAGCCCGGGGGAGACCCAGTACTTC. This sequence encodes CASSPGETQYF.

J is TRBJ2-5 and V is TRBV18, with TRBD2 identical over 7 bases. This CDR3 region has 14 residues. Germline V gives CDR1 KGHSH, CDR2 LQKENI. The trim removed 5 bases at V and 2 bases at J, leaving 5 bases unmatched. The CDR3 DNA sequence: TGTGCCAGCTCATTAACTAGCGAACAAGAGACCCAGTACTTC. It encodes CASSLTSEQETQYF.

The chain recombines TRBV7-9 with TRBJ2-1; weak D call: TRBD2 (5 bases). CDR1 SEHNR and CDR2 FQNEAQ come from the germline V gene (reference sequence). Trimming shortened V by 3 bases and J by 3 bases, and 6 bases separated the two germline ends. The CDR3 consists of 13 residues. Here the CDR3 reads CASSFGVYNEQFF. In nucleotides, the CDR3 is TGTGCCAGCAGCTTCGGGGTCTACAATGAGCAGTTCTTC. The complete variable domain, with remaining parts taken from reference TRBV7-9 and TRBJ2-1, reads DTGVSQNPRHKITKRGQNVTFRCDPISEHNRLYWYRQTLGQGPEFLTYFQNEAQLEKSRLLSDRFSAERPKGSFSTLEIQRTEQGDSAMYLCASSFGVYNEQFFGPGTRLTVL.

This sequence joins TRBV19 and TRBJ2-7; TRBD1 matches at 8 bases. V shed 6 bases, J shed 5 bases, and the junction held 9 bases outside the gene matches. This CDR3 has 14 amino acids. Germline V gene lookup returns CDR1 LNHDA and CDR2 SQIVND (reference sequence). CDR3 in DNA: TGTGCCAGTAGGGAGACAGGGGAGGTCAACGAGCAGTACTTC. It translates to CASRETGEVNEQYF.

The rearrangement joins TRBV27 to TRBJ2-7; maybe TRBD1 (6 bases). The V and J ends lost 5 bases and 4 bases respectively, with 9 bases between them. This CDR3 is 12 amino acids long. Germline-derived CDR1 and CDR2 are MNHEY and SMNVEV (reference sequence). In nucleotides, the CDR3 is TGTGCCAGCAGTCAACAGGGATACGAGCAGTACTTC. This codes for CASSQQGYEQYF.

The chain recombines TRBV29-1 with TRBJ2-3; D not certain. The CDR3 is made up of 12 amino acids. The V gene's germline CDR1 is SQVTM and CDR2 ANQGSEA. The ends were cut back, 4 bases at V and 4 bases at J, with 9 bases in the middle. CDR3 residues: CSVVTTPDTQYF. CDR3 sequence (DNA): TGCAGCGTTGTAACTACCCCAGATACGCAGTATTTT.

This clone was seen a few times. The chain joins TRBV5-5 to TRBJ2-3, with TRBD1 identical over 9 bases. CDR1 SGHKS and CDR2 YYEKEE come from the germline V gene (reference sequence). The CDR3 is 15 residues long. The ends lost 5 bases at V and 1 base at J; junction bases unmatched: 5. CDR3 in amino acids: CASRKQGAGTDTQYF. CDR3 nucleotide sequence: TGTGCCAGCAGAAAACAGGGGGCGGGCACAGATACGCAGTATTTT.

This chain links TRBV5-1 with TRBJ2-3; D not resolved. The V end was cut by 4 bases, the J end by 2 bases, with 11 bases between. The CDR3 extends over 14 amino acids. Germline-derived CDR1 and CDR2 are SGHRS and YFSETQ. The CDR3 DNA reads TGCGCCAGCAGCCCCTTCCCCCCCACAGATACGCAGTATTTT. This translates into CASSPFPPTDTQYF.

This clone has more than one count but fewer than ten. The CDR3 carries no conserved terminal phenylalanine or tryptophan, so it likely arises from a read error. No DNA is shown, since the ends of the CDR3 on it are uncertain; the CDR3 is the one TCRdb lists. The V call is TRBV13, the J call TRBJ2-3; the table assigns TRBD2, which was not confirmed against the DNA. Germline V gene data show CDR1 as PRHDT and CDR2 as FYEKMQ (reference sequence). Ends included, the CDR3 has 14 residues. The CDR3: CASSSGLAGGPMIL.

The V gene is TRBV9, the J gene TRBJ1-1; weak D call: TRBD1 (6 bases). Germline lookup yields CDR1 SGDLS and CDR2 YYNGEE. CDR3 size: 14 residues. Trimming took 2 bases from V and 1 from J, leaving 9 bases between them. CDR3 region: CASSVRGGNTEAFF. The CDR3 bases are TGTGCCAGCAGCGTGAGGGGGGGGAACACTGAAGCTTTCTTT.

The V gene is TRBV27, the J gene TRBJ2-7, with D possibly TRBD1 on 6 matching bases. The V gene lost 0 bases and the J gene lost 3 bases, with 15 bases spanning the gap. The CDR3 spans 16 residues. Germline-derived CDR1 and CDR2 are MNHEY and SMNVEV (reference sequence). The CDR3 sequence: CASSLSGRGHHYEQYF. CDR3 nucleotides: TGTGCCAGCAGTTTATCAGGCAGGGGTCACCACTACGAGCAGTACTTC.

The CDR3 DNA sequence: TGTGCCAGCAGCTTGGGGACAGGGGTTCGTGAGCAGTTCTTC. This sequence encodes CASSLGTGVREQFF. V is TRBV11-3 and J is TRBJ2-1; TRBD1 matches at 10 bases. The CDR3 is 14 residues long. Losses at the gene ends were 3 bases for V and 9 bases for J; bases not matched to a gene: 5. CDR1 SGHNT and CDR2 YENEEA come from the germline V gene.

This chain connects TRBV5-6 to TRBJ2-1; no clear D gene. Germline CDR1 is SGHDT and CDR2 is YYEEEE. Between the trimmed V and J ends, which lost 0 bases and 5 bases, there was a span of 6 bases. CDR3 length: 13 amino acids. The CDR3 spells CASSLERNNEQFF. The CDR3 bases are TGTGCCAGCAGCTTGGAGCGAAACAATGAGCAGTTCTTC.

This sequence joins TRBV30 and TRBJ1-2; maybe TRBD1 (6 bases). V was cut by 1 base and J by 8 bases, with 8 bases left in between. Germline-derived CDR1 and CDR2 are GTSNPN and SVGIG (reference sequence). The CDR3 loop spans 11 amino acids. The CDR3 DNA reads as TGTGCCTGGAGTGAAGGGGGAGGCTACACCTTC. Its protein product is CAWSEGGGYTF.

V gene TRBV27 combines with J gene TRBJ1-2; D is perhaps TRBD1 (5 bases). This CDR3 region has 15 residues. V was cut by 2 bases and J by 3 bases, with 13 bases left in between. Germline V gene sequence: CDR1 MNHEY, CDR2 SMNVEV (reference sequence). The CDR3 here is CASSLRGKGDYGYTF. The CDR3 region has the DNA TGTGCCAGCAGTTTACGGGGGAAGGGAGACTATGGCTACACCTTC.

This clone turned up a few times. The chain couples TRBV6-1 to TRBJ1-1; possible D gene TRBD1, 5 bases. Germline CDR1 MNHNS, CDR2 SASEGT. The CDR3 extends over 13 amino acids. V was trimmed by 1 base and J by 6 bases, leaving 9 bases between them. The CDR3 spells CASSEEGVAEAFF. The CDR3 DNA reads TGTGCCAGCAGTGAAGAAGGGGTGGCTGAAGCTTTCTTT.

CDR3 loop: CASSVGGDRGETQYF. CDR3 sequence (DNA): TGTGCCAGTAGTGTAGGTGGGGACAGGGGTGAGACCCAGTACTTC. The V gene is TRBV19, the J gene TRBJ2-5, with 10 bases identical to TRBD1. The CDR3 spans 15 residues. The trim removed 5 bases at V and 5 bases at J, leaving 8 bases unmatched. CDR1 is LNHDA, CDR2 SQIVND, per germline (reference sequence). Looking up the rest from reference TRBV19 and TRBJ2-5 gives the full variable domain: DGGITQSPKYLFRKEGQNVTLSCEQNLNHDAMYWYRQDPGQGLRLIYYSQIVNDFQKGDIAEGYSVSREKKESFPLTVTSAQKNPTAFYLCASSVGGDRGETQYFGPGTRLLVL.

The chain employs TRBV6-5 and TRBJ2-1; D might be TRBD1 (6 bases). There are 15 residues in the CDR3. Deletions cut 2 bases from V and 2 bases from J, with 10 bases between. Germline lookup yields CDR1 MNHEY and CDR2 SVGAGI. The DNA for the CDR3 is TGTGCCAGCAGTTACCGACAGGTCCCCTACAATGAGCAGTTCTTC. Protein: CASSYRQVPYNEQFF.

Here the CDR3 DNA reads TGTGCCAGCAGCCATCCTACGGGGGGGCAGGAGACCCAGTACTTC. Its translation: CASSHPTGGQETQYF. The chain recombines TRBV6-5 with TRBJ2-5, with 8 nucleotides matching TRBD2. This CDR3 is built from 15 residues. The germline V gene encodes CDR1 MNHEY and CDR2 SVGAGI. V lost 6 bases and J lost 5; bases outside the gene matches: 11.

There are a few counts of this clone. J is TRBJ2-3 and V is TRBV6-1, with TRBD2 identical over 10 bases. Per germline, CDR1 MNHNS and CDR2 SASEGT. The CDR3 runs to 13 residues. V trimming: 11 bases; J trimming: 4 bases; junction bases outside the gene matches: 6. The CDR3 nucleotides are TGTGCCGTGCGGACTAGCGGTGCAGATACGCAGTATTTT. It encodes CAVRTSGADTQYF.

The chain joins TRBV4-2 to TRBJ2-1; D unclear. Trimming removed 5 bases at V and 1 base at J, with 12 bases between. Germline V lookup: CDR1 LGHNA, CDR2 YNFKEQ. The CDR3 has 15 residues. Written as DNA, the CDR3 is TGTGCCAGCAGCTTTCCGACTGGTTCCTACAATGAGCAGTTCTTC. Its protein is CASSFPTGSYNEQFF.

This chain connects TRBV5-1 to TRBJ2-5; a weak D match, TRBD1 (5 bases). Per germline, CDR1 SGHRS and CDR2 YFSETQ. V lost 0 bases and J 3 bases, leaving 9 bases between the germline ends. The CDR3 length is 14 residues. The CDR3 is CASSLAGREETQYF. CDR3 bases: TGCGCCAGCAGCTTGGCGGGCAGGGAAGAGACCCAGTACTTC.

This sequence joins TRBV5-1 and TRBJ2-7; 7 bases map to TRBD1. The ends lost 1 base at V and 1 base at J; junction bases unmatched: 14. The CDR3 consists of 18 residues. Per the germline V gene, CDR1 is SGHRS and CDR2 is YFSETQ. The CDR3 nucleotides are TGCGCCAGCAGCTTGTATGTCGCGGGCCACAGGGGTTCCTACGAGCAGTACTTC. It specifies CASSLYVAGHRGSYEQYF. The full variable domain, its missing parts supplied by reference TRBV5-1 and TRBJ2-7, is KAGVTQTPRYLIKTRGQQVTLSCSPISGHRSVSWYQQTPGQGLQFLFEYFSETQRNKGNFPGRFSGRQFSNSRSEMNVSTLELGDSALYLCASSLYVAGHRGSYEQYFGPGTRLTVT.

The gene calls are TRBV27 and TRBJ1-6; D perhaps matches TRBD1 (5 bases). The V end was cut by 5 bases, the J end by 7 bases, with 12 bases between. The CDR3 sequence is 14 residues long. Germline CDR1 is MNHEY and CDR2 is SMNVEV (reference sequence). CDR3 amino acids: CASSEQGGNSPLHF. The CDR3 nucleotides read TGTGCCAGCAGTGAGCAGGGAGGGAATTCACCCCTCCACTTT.